The rows below give T cell receptor beta chains drawn from one sample of a study of a mutant IDH1 vaccine in newly diagnosed glioma. Some clones are missing from TCRdb's copy, which holds only in-frame ones; the method was immunoSEQ multiplex PCR. The profile shows some 54,000 clones, around 84% of them singletons. No antigens are known for them. The sequences come from PBMCs, collected from a glioma patient whose treatment included an IDH1 peptide vaccine. The origin of the receptors is a woman between 18 and 29 years old with glioma. Each CDR3 is given with its conserved first and last residue. A D gene is named only where the DNA matches it firmly.

V	D	J	DNA	CDR3
TRBV6-1	.	TRBJ1-5	TGTGCCAGCAGTGAAGCGGGGCTCAATCAGCCCCAGCATTTT	CASSEAGLNQPQHF
TRBV14	.	TRBJ1-1	TGTGCCAGCAGCCACAGAGGGATGAACACTGAAGCTTTCTTT	CASSHRGMNTEAFF
TRBV6-1	.	TRBJ2-7	TGTGCCAGCACCGGAGGGGGCGGCACAGGCCACGAGCAGTACTTC	CASTGGGGTGHEQYF
TRBV5-6	TRBD1	TRBJ1-2	TGTGCCAGCAGCTTTGACAGGGGCTATGGCTACACCTTC	CASSFDRGYGYTF
TRBV7-9	TRBD2	TRBJ2-1	TGTGCCAGCAGCCCTCGGGCTAGCGGGCGATCCTACAATGAGCAGTTCTTC	CASSPRASGRSYNEQFF
TRBV9	.	TRBJ2-3	TGTGCCAGCAGCGTTAAAGATACGCAGTATTTT	CASSVKDTQYF
TRBV6-5	TRBD2	TRBJ2-1	TGTGCCAGCAGTTACATCATGGCGGGAGGACACAATGAGCAGTTCTTC	CASSYIMAGGHNEQFF
TRBV30	TRBD2	TRBJ2-7	TGTGCCCGGGCGGGGACTAGCCTTATGCCCGAGCAGTACTTC	CARAGTSLMPEQYF
TRBV29-1	.	TRBJ1-5	TGCAGCGTTGAAGTCTCGGGGTTAGGGGCCCAGCATTTT	CSVEVSGLGAQHF
TRBV2	TRBD2	TRBJ2-7	TGTGCCAGCAGTGAAGCCCTACTAGCGGGCCTCTACGAGCAGTACTTC	CASSEALLAGLYEQYF
TRBV6-5	.	TRBJ2-7	TGTGCCAGCAGTTACGGTGTACTAGCCGATTACGAGCAGTACTTC	CASSYGVLADYEQYF